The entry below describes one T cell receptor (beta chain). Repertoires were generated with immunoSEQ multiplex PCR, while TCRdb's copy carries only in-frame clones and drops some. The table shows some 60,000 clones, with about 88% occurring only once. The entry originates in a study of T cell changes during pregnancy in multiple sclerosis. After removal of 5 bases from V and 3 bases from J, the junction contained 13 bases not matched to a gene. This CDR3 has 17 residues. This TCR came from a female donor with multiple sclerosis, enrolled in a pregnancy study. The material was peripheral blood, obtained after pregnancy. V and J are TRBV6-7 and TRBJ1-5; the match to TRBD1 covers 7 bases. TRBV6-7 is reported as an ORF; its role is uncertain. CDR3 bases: TGTGCCAGCAGTCGTCACAGGGGCCCCTGGACCAATCAGCCCCAGCATTTT. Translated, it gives CASSRHRGPWTNQPQHF.